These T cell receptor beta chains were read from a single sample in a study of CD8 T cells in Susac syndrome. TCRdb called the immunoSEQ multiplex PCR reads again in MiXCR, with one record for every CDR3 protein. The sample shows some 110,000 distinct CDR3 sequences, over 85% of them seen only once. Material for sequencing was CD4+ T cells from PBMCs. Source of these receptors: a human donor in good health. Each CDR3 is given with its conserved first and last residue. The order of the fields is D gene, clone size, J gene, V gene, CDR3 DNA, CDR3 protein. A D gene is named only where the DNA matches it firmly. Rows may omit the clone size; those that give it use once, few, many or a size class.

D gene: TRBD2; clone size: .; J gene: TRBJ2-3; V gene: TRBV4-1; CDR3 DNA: TGCGCCAGCAGCCAAGATAGGGGCGGGAGGGGTGACACAGATACGCAGTATTTT; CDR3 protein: CASSQDRGGRGDTDTQYF
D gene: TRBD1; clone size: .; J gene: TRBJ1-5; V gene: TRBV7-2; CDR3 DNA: TGTGCCAGCAGCCCGACGGGACAGGGTATGGGTCAGCCCCAGCATTTT; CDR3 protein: CASSPTGQGMGQPQHF
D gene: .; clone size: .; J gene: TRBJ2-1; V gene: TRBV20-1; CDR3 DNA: TGCAGTGCTAGGCAGGACAGTGCCAATGAGCAGTTCTTC; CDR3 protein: CSARQDSANEQFF
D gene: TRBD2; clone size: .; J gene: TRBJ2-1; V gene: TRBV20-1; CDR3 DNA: TGCAGTGCTAGAAGCGGGATGAACTACAATGAGCAGTTCTTC; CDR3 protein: CSARSGMNYNEQFF
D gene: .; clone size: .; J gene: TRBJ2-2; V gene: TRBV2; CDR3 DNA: TGTGCCAGCAAGACCGGGGGAACGAACACCGGGGAGCTGTTTTTT; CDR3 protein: CASKTGGTNTGELFF
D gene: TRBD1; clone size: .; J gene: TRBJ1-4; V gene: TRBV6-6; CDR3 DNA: TGTGCCAGCAGTTCCGGGACAGGTAGTGAAAAACTGTTTTTT; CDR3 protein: CASSSGTGSEKLFF
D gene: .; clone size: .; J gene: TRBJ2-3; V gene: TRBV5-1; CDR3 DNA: TGCGCCAGCAGCCAAACATCTAGGGCGGATACGCAGTATTTT; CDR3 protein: CASSQTSRADTQYF
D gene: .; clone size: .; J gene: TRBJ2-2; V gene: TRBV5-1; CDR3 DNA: TGCGCCAGCAGCGGGATAGGGGCCGACACCGGGGAGCTGTTTTTT; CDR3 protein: CASSGIGADTGELFF
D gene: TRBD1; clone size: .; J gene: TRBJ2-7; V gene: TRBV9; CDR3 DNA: TGTGCCAGCAGTGCAGGGGGAACCATTTCCTACGAGCAGTACTTC; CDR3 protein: CASSAGGTISYEQYF
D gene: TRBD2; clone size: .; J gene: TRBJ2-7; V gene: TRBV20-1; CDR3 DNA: TGCAGTGCTAGAGATCTTGGCGGGAGAGGTTCCGAGCAGTACTTC; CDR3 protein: CSARDLGGRGSEQYF
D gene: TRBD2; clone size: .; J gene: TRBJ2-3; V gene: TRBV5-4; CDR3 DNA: TGTGCCAGCAGCTTCTGGCTAGCGGGAGGCGGCGATACGCAGTATTTT; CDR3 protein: CASSFWLAGGGDTQYF
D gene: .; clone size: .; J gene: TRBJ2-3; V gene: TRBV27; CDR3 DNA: TGTGCCAGCAGTTTGCAGGGCAGGGGCCTGGGTACGCAGTATTTT; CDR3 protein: CASSLQGRGLGTQYF
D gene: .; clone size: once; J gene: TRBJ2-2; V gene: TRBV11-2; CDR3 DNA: TGTGCCAGCAGCTTAGGGGTCAGCCGGAACACCGGGGAGCTGTTTTTT; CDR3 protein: CASSLGVSRNTGELFF
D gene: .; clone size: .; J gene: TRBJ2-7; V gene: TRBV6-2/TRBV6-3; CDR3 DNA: TGTGCCAGCAGTTGGCTTCCCTACGAGCAGTACTTC; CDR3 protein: CASSWLPYEQYF
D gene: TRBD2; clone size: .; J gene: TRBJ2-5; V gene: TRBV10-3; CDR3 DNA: TGTGCCTCCCGGGGGGAGAAAGAGACCCAGTACTTC; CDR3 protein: CASRGEKETQYF
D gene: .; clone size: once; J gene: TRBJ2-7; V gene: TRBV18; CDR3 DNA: TGTGCCAGCTCACCAAATTTCCGGTCCTACGAGCAGTACTTC; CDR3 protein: CASSPNFRSYEQYF
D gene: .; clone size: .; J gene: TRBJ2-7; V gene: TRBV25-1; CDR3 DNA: TGTGCCAGCAGTGAGCCGATTGGGGTGCAGTACTTC; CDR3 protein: CASSEPIGVQYF
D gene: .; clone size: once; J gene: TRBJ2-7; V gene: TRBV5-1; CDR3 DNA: TGCGCCAGCAGCTCGGACGGTGGAATCTACGAGCAGTACTTC; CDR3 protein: CASSSDGGIYEQYF
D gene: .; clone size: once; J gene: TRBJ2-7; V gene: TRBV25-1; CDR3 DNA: TGTGCCAGCAGTCGCGCCCTCGGCGAGCAGTACTTC; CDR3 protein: CASSRALGEQYF
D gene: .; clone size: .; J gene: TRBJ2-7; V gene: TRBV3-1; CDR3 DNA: TGTGCCAGCAGCCAAGATTTAGGGACGGTAACCTACGAGCAGTACTTC; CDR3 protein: CASSQDLGTVTYEQYF
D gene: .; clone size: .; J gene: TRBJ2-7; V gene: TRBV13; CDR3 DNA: TGTGCCAGCAGCTTACATCTCGAGGGGGAGCAGTACTTC; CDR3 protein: CASSLHLEGEQYF
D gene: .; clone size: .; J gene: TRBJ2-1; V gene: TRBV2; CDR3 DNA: TGTGCCAGCAGTGGGTGGGGAAGTGAGCAGTTCTTC; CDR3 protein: CASSGWGSEQFF
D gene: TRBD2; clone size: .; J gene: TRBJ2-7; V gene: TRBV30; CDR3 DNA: TGTGCCTGGACCTCGAGGTTAGCGGGCTCGGAGTACTTC; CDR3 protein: CAWTSRLAGSEYF
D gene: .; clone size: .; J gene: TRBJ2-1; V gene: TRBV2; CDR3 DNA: TGTGCCAGCAGTCGGGAGAATGAGCAGTTCTTC; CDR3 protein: CASSRENEQFF
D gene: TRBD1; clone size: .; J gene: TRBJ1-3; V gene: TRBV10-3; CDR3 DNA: TGTGCCATCACCGAGGACAGGGCTGGAAACACCATATATTTT; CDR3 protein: CAITEDRAGNTIYF
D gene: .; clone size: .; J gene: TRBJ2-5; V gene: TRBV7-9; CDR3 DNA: TGTGCCTGCAGCCGCACAACAGGGATGCGGGAGACCCAGTACTTC; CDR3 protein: CACSRTTGMRETQYF
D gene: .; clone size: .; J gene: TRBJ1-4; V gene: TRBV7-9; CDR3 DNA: TGTGCCAGCAGCTCGGGACCGCGTAATGAAAAACTGTTTTTT; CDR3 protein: CASSSGPRNEKLFF
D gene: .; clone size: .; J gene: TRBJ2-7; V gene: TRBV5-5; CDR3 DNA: TGTGCCAGCAGCTTTTTAAGAGGCGACTCCTACGAGCAGTACTTC; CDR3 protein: CASSFLRGDSYEQYF
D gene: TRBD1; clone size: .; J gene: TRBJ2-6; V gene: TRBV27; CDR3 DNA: TGTGCCAGCAGTAACGCCGGGACAGTAATCTCCAACGTCCTGACTTTC; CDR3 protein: CASSNAGTVISNVLTF
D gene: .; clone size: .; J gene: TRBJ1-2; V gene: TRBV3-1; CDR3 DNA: TGTGCCAGCAGCCAAGACTCAGGGGCCTATGGCTACACCTTC; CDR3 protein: CASSQDSGAYGYTF
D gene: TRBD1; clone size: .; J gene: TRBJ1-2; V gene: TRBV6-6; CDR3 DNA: TGTGCCAGCAGCCTTTCGGACAGGGGCGGCTATGGCTACACCTTC; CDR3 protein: CASSLSDRGGYGYTF
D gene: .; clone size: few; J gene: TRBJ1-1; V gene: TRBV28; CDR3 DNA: TGTGCCAGCAGTTTAGAACGGCTTTTGGGGACACCTGAAGCTTTCTTT; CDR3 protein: CASSLERLLGTPEAFF
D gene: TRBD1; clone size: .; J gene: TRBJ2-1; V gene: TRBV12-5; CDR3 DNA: TGTGCTAGTGGTTTGGTACGGGCGAAGGGGGACAGGGCCTTATACAATGAGCAGTTCTTC; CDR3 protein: CASGLVRAKGDRALYNEQFF
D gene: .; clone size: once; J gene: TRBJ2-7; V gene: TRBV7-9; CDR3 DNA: TGTGCCAGCAGCCCTTCGACAGGAGCCTACGAGCAGTACTTC; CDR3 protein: CASSPSTGAYEQYF
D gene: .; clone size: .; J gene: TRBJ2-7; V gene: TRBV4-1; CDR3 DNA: TGCGCCAGCAGCCAAGGATGGAGTACCTTTCGGCCGGGCTACGAGCAGTACTTC; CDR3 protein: CASSQGWSTFRPGYEQYF
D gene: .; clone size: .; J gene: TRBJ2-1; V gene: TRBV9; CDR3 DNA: TGTGCCAGCAGCGTAGGAGGGCGAGGGGAGCAGTTCTTC; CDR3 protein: CASSVGGRGEQFF
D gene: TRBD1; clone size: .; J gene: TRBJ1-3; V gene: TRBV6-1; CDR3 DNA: TGTGCCAGCAGACCGCACGGACAGGACTCTGGAAACACCATATATTTT; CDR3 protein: CASRPHGQDSGNTIYF
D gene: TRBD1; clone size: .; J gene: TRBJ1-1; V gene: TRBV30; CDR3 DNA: TGTGCCTGGAGTGACCCGGACAGGGGGCGATCTTTCTTT; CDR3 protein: CAWSDPDRGRSFF
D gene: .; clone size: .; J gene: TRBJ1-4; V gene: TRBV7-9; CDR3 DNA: TGTGCCAGCAGCTTAGATCCGGGGCGAAATGAAAAACTGTTTTTT; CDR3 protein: CASSLDPGRNEKLFF
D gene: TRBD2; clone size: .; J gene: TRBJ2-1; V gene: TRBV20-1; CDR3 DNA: TGCAGTGCTAGAGGGGTGGGACTAGCGGGATCGTACAATGAGCAGTTCTTC; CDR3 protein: CSARGVGLAGSYNEQFF
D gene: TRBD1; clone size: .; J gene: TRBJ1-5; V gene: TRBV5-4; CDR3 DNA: TGTGCCAGCAGCTCCGGGACAGCAAATCAGCCCCAGCATTTT; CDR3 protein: CASSSGTANQPQHF
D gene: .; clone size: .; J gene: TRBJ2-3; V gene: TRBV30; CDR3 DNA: TGTGCCTGGAGTGTGTGGCGGGGCCGCACAGATACGCAGTATTTT; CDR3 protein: CAWSVWRGRTDTQYF
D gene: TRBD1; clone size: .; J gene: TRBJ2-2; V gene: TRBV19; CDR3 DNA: TGTGCCAGTACAGCCGGACAGGGGAACACCGGGGAGCTGTTTTTT; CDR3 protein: CASTAGQGNTGELFF
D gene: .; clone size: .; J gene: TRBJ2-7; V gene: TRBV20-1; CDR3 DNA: TGCAGTGCTCATCGACAGGCTCGGGAGCAGTACTTC; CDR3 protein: CSAHRQAREQYF
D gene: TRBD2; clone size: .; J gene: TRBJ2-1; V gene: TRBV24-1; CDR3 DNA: TGTGCCACCAGTGATGCTAGCGGGAGTGGTGAGCAGTTCTTC; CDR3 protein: CATSDASGSGEQFF
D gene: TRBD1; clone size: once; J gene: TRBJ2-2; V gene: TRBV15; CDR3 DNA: TGTGCCACCAGCAGACCCCTCCGGACAGGGATGAGTGTGGGTACCGGGGAGCTGTTTTTT; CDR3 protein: CATSRPLRTGMSVGTGELFF
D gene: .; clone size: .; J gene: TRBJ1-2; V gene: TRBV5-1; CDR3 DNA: TGCGCCAGCAGCTTGGGGCAAGTAGCTAACTATGGCTACACCTTC; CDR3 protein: CASSLGQVANYGYTF
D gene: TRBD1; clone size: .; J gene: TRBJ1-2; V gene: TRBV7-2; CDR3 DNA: TGTGCCAGCAGCAAAGACAGGGGAGGGTATGGCTACACCTTC; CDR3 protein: CASSKDRGGYGYTF
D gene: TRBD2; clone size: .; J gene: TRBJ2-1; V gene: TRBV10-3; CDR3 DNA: TGTGCCATCAGTGAGCTGGCCGGGAGGGGGATTGGCAATGAGCAGTTCTTC; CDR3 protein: CAISELAGRGIGNEQFF
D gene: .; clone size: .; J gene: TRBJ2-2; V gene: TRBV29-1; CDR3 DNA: TGCAGCGTTGAAGCTCACACCGGGGAGCTGTTTTTT; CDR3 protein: CSVEAHTGELFF
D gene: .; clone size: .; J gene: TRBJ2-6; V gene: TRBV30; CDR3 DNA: TGTGCCTGGAGTTGGGGAACTGGGGCCAACGTCCTGACTTTC; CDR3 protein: CAWSWGTGANVLTF
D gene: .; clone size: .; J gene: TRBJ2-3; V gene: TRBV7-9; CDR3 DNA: TGTGCCAGCGCCGATAAGGATACGCAGTATTTT; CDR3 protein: CASADKDTQYF
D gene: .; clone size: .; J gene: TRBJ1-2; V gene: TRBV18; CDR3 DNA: TGTGCCAGCTCACCACCATCTGGGAACTACTACACCTTC; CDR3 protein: CASSPPSGNYYTF